These 15 T cell receptor beta chains were all obtained from the same sample, sequenced in a study of CD8 T cells in ankylosing spondylitis. Study-level findings and limits: A motif in TCR beta, a set of under ten highly homologous variants, appeared characteristic of ankylosing spondylitis blood.

TCRdb independently ran MiXCR on the 5' RACE reads; one entry per CDR3 protein. The table shows about 540,000 distinct CDR3 sequences, with over 9.5% occurring only once. Their target antigens are unknown. The specimen was blood, either unsorted or a sorted T cell fraction (not recorded which). All receptors derive from a male donor with ankylosing spondylitis.

V usage is TRBV18 and J usage is TRBJ2-1; a weak D match, TRBD2 (6 bases). CDR3 length: 16 residues. Per germline, CDR1 KGHSH and CDR2 LQKENI. V was shortened by 2 bases and J by 0 bases, with 11 bases between the two germline ends. The CDR3 coding sequence is TGTGCCAGCTCACCAGAGGCCGGGGGCTCCTACAATGAGCAGTTCTTC. Its protein is CASSPEAGGSYNEQFF.

This clonotype was counted many times. The rearrangement links TRBV20-1 to TRBJ2-7; no clear D. Trimming shortened V by 3 bases and J by 0 bases, and 3 bases separated the two germline ends. Germline-derived CDR1 and CDR2 are DFQATT and SNEGSKA (reference sequence). The CDR3 covers 11 residues. The CDR3, as DNA: TGCAGTGCTAGGGGCTCCTACGAGCAGTACTTC. It codes for CSARGSYEQYF.

The V gene is TRBV27, the J gene TRBJ1-1, with 8 bases identical to TRBD1. V shed 3 bases, J shed 6 bases, and the junction held 6 bases outside the gene matches. This CDR3 contains 14 residues. The germline V gene encodes CDR1 MNHEY and CDR2 SMNVEV (reference sequence). CDR3 DNA sequence: TGTGCCAGCAGTTTGGCAGGGGGCGACGCTGAAGCTTTCTTT. Translated, it gives CASSLAGGDAEAFF.

The V and J genes are TRBV24-1 and TRBJ2-3; 7 bases map to TRBD2. Germline V gives CDR1 KGHDR, CDR2 SFDVKD. The CDR3 has 17 residues. J was trimmed by 8 bases and V by 3 bases; bases with no gene match: 16. CDR3 nucleotide sequence: TGTGCCACCAGTGATCCCGCCGGACTAGTGGGTGGGGGTACGCAGTATTTT. It yields the protein CATSDPAGLVGGGTQYF.

This clonotype has at least ten counts. J is TRBJ2-7 and V is TRBV20-1, with no clear D. The germline V gene encodes CDR1 DFQATT and CDR2 SNEGSKA (reference sequence). The CDR3 loop spans 12 amino acids. Trimming took off 2 bases at V and 3 bases at J, with 8 bases between the two ends. This chain's CDR3 is CSARPSSYEQYF. The CDR3, as DNA: TGCAGTGCTAGACCGAGTAGCTACGAGCAGTACTTC.

This clonotype was detected once. The chain joins TRBV20-1 to TRBJ1-1; 8 positions agree with TRBD1. Trimming took 3 bases from V and 6 from J; bases not matched to a gene: 12. CDR3 length: 15 amino acids. Per germline, CDR1 DFQATT and CDR2 SNEGSKA (reference sequence). The CDR3 loop is CSASRGRLAWSEAFF. CDR3 bases: TGCAGTGCTAGCAGGGGGCGGTTGGCGTGGTCTGAAGCTTTCTTT.

This clonotype appeared many times. The chain links TRBV13 to TRBJ2-1; perhaps TRBD2 as D (6 bases). Trimming left V 5 bases short and J 2 bases short, with 16 bases between. This CDR3 is built from 16 residues. Germline CDR1 is PRHDT and CDR2 is FYEKMQ (reference sequence). The CDR3 DNA follows: TGTGCCAGCAGCACCTACGGGGACTCCGCCTACAATGAGCAGTTCTTC. This translates into CASSTYGDSAYNEQFF. The variable domain in full, with the rest retrieved from reference TRBV13 and TRBJ2-1, is AAGVIQSPRHLIKEKRETATLKCYPIPRHDTVYWYQQGPGQDPQFLISFYEKMQSDKGSIPDRFSAQQFSDYHSELNMSSLELGDSALYFCASSTYGDSAYNEQFFGPGTRLTVL.

This clonotype was counted ten times or more. The chain recombines TRBV4-2 with TRBJ2-5; no clear D gene. The ends were cut back, 0 bases at V and 3 bases at J, with 8 bases in the middle. The CDR3 totals 14 residues. The germline V gene has CDR1 LGHNA and CDR2 YNFKEQ. Here the CDR3 reads CASSQDRRKETQYF. The CDR3 DNA follows: TGTGCCAGCAGCCAAGATCGCAGGAAAGAGACCCAGTACTTC.

The genes are TRBV10-3 and TRBJ1-2; the D is unclear. Germline V gene sequence: CDR1 ENHRY, CDR2 SYGVKD. This CDR3 region has 14 residues. The V gene lost 9 bases and the J gene lost 2 bases, with 16 bases spanning the gap. The CDR3 protein is CAISPLESNYGYTF. CDR3 nucleotides: TGTGCCATTTCACCCCTGGAGTCGAACTATGGCTACACCTTC.

This clonotype was picked up a small number of times. The chain employs TRBV7-9 and TRBJ1-4; no reliable D call. V gave up 5 bases and J gave up 7 bases, with 8 bases separating them. This CDR3 region has 12 residues. Germline CDR1 is SEHNR and CDR2 is FQNEAQ (reference sequence). DNA for the CDR3: TGTGCCAGCAGCCGGGCGGTTGAAAAACTGTTTTTT. Translated, it gives CASSRAVEKLFF.

The chain has TRBV7-9 and TRBJ2-7; weak D call: TRBD2 (5 bases). The V end lost 2 bases, the J end lost 5 bases, and 13 bases lay between the germline ends. Germline CDR1 and CDR2: SEHNR and FQNEAQ (reference sequence). The CDR3 is 14 amino acids. The CDR3 spells CASSLTPRGDEQYF. CDR3 bases: TGTGCCAGCAGCTTAACCCCTCGGGGTGACGAGCAGTACTTC.

This clonotype occurred a few times. The V gene is TRBV2, the J gene TRBJ2-3, with TRBD2 identical over 9 bases. The trim removed 6 bases at V and 4 bases at J, leaving 5 bases unmatched. CDR3 length equals 14 residues. Germline lookup yields CDR1 SNHLY and CDR2 FYNNEI. CDR3 protein: CASRREGRSDTQYF. The CDR3 DNA sequence: TGTGCCAGCAGGCGGGAGGGCCGGTCAGATACGCAGTATTTT.

V usage is TRBV15 and J usage is TRBJ2-3, with 7 bases aligning to TRBD2. CDR1 and CDR2 from the germline V gene are LNHNV and YYDKDF (reference sequence). The CDR3 has 15 amino acids. Trimming removed 1 base from V and 5 bases from J; junction bases left unmatched: 6. In DNA form, the CDR3 reads TGTGCCACCAGCAGAGTGCGGGAGCGAATAGATACGCAGTATTTT. It is translated as CATSRVRERIDTQYF.

The sample holds a few counts of this clonotype. The CDR3 loop is CASSRGRAQQGARTEAFF. In DNA, the CDR3 is TGTGCCAGCAGCCGGGGGAGGGCCCAACAGGGGGCGAGGACTGAAGCTTTCTTT. The J gene is TRBJ1-1, the V gene TRBV11-2; 9 bases agree with TRBD1. Germline V gene lookup returns CDR1 SGHAT and CDR2 FQNNGV. The J segment lost 5 bases and the V segment lost 5 bases, leaving 18 bases of the junction unmatched. This CDR3 comprises 18 residues.

This clonotype occurred a few times. The chain uses TRBV4-1 and TRBJ2-5; 10 bases match TRBD2. The germline V gene encodes CDR1 MGHRA and CDR2 YSYEKL. This CDR3 comprises 16 residues. The V segment lost 0 bases and the J segment 4 bases; nucleotides outside the gene matches: 5. The CDR3 bases are TGCGCCAGCAGCCAAGAGGCTAGCGGGAGAGTAGAGACCCAGTACTTC. Its protein product is CASSQEASGRVETQYF.